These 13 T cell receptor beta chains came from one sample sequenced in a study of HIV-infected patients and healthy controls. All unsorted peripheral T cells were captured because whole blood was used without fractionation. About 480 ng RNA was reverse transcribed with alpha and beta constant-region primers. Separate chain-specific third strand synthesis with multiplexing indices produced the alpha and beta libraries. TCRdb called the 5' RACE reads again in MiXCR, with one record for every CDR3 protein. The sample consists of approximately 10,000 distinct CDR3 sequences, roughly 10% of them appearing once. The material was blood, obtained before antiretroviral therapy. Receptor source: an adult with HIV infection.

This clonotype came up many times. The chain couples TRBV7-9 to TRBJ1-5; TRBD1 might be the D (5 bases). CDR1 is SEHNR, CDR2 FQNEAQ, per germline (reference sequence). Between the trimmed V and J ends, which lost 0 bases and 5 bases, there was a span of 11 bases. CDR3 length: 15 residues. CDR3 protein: CASSLAPGPDQPQHF. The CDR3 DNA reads TGTGCCAGCAGCTTAGCCCCAGGGCCCGATCAGCCCCAGCATTTT.

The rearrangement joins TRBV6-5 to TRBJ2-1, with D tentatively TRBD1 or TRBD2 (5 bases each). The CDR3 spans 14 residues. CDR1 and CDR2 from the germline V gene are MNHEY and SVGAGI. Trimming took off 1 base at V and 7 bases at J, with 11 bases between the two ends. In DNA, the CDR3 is TGTGCCAGCAGTTACTTCCCGGGGCGGAATGAGCAGTTCTTC. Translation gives CASSYFPGRNEQFF.

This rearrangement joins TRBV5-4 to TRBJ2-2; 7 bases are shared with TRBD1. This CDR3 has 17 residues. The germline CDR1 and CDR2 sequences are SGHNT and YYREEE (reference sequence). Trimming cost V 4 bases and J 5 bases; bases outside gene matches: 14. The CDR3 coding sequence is TGTGCCAGCAGCCCTTGGACAGGCCTTAAAGTAACCGGGGAGCTGTTTTTT. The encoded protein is CASSPWTGLKVTGELFF.

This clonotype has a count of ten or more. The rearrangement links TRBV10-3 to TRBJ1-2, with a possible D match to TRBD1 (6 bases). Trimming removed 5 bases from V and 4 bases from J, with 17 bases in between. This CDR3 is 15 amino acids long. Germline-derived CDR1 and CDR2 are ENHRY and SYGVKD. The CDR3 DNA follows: TGTGCCATCAGTCCCGGGACATCGGATCTCTATGGCTACACCTTC. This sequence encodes CAISPGTSDLYGYTF.

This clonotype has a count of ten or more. For the CDR3, the DNA is TGTGCCAGCAGTTTCCGCCTAGCGGGAGGGCCGGTGAGAGGGGAGCTGTTTTTT. It translates to CASSFRLAGGPVRGELFF. The rearrangement uses TRBV12-3 or TRBV12-4 and TRBJ2-2, with TRBD2 matching 12 bases. The CDR3 is 18 residues long. Trimming removed 3 bases from V and 8 bases from J; junction bases left unmatched: 13.

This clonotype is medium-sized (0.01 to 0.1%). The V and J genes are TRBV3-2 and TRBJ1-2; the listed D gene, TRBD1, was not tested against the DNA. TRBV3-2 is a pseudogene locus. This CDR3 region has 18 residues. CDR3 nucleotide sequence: TGTGCCAGCAGCCTTTCTACTATTGGACAGACTACAAACTATGGCTACACCTTC. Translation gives CASSLSTIGQTTNYGYTF.

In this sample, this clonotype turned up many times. In DNA, the CDR3 is TGTGCCACCAGCACACCCGGGACAGGGATGTGGAGAAGACGGACAGATACGCAGTATTTT. Its translation is CATSTPGTGMWRRRTDTQYF. The chain couples TRBV15 to TRBJ2-3; 9 positions agree with TRBD1. The CDR3 runs 20 residues. V trimming: 4 bases; J trimming: 3 bases; junction bases outside the gene matches: 20. CDR1 and CDR2 (germline): LNHNV, YYDKDF (reference sequence).

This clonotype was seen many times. CDR3 sequence reads: CASISRGGTGELFF. CDR3 DNA sequence: TGTGCCAGCATATCCCGGGGAGGTACCGGGGAGCTGTTTTTT. V gene TRBV6-2 or TRBV6-3 combines with J gene TRBJ2-2; maybe TRBD2 (6 bases). The CDR3 spans 14 residues. V gave up 7 bases and J gave up 5 bases, with 14 bases separating them. Per germline, CDR1 MNHEY and CDR2 SVGEGT.

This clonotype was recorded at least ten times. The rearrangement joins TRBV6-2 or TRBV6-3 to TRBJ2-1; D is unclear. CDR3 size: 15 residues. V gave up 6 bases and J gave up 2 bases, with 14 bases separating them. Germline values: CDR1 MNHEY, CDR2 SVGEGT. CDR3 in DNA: TGTGCCAGCAGGCGTGACCCGAGCCCCTACAATGAGCAGTTCTTC. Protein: CASRRDPSPYNEQFF.

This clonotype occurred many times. The CDR3 reads CASSLQGAYNEQFF. In nucleotides, the CDR3 is TGTGCCAGCAGCTTACAGGGGGCATACAATGAGCAGTTCTTC. The chain uses TRBV11-2 and TRBJ2-1, with 8 bases identical to TRBD1. J gave up 4 bases and V 2 bases, and 1 base lay outside the gene matches. Germline-derived CDR1 and CDR2 are SGHAT and FQNNGV. The CDR3 consists of 14 residues.

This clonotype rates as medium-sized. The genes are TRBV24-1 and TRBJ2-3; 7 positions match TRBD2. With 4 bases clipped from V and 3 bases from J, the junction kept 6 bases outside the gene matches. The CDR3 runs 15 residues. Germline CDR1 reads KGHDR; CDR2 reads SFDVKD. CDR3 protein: CATSDPGTTTDTQYF. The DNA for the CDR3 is TGTGCCACCAGTGACCCTGGGACTACAACAGATACGCAGTATTTT.

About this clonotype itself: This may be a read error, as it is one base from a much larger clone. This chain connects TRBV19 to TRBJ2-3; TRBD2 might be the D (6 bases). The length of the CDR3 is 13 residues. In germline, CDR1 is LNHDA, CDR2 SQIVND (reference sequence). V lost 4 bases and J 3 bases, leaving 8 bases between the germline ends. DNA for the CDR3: TGTGCCAGTAGTACCGGGGGAACAGATACGCAGTATTTT. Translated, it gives CASSTGGTDTQYF. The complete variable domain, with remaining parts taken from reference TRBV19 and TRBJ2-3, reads DGGITQSPKYLFRKEGQNVTLSCEQNLNHDAMYWYRQDPGQGLRLIYYSQIVNDFQKGDIAEGYSVSREKKESFPLTVTSAQKNPTAFYLCASSTGGTDTQYFGPGTRLTVL.

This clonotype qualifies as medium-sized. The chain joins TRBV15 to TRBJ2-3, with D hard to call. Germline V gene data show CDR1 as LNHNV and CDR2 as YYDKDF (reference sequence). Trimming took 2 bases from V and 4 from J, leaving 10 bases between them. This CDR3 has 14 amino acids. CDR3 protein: CATSRIATADTQYF. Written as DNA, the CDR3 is TGTGCCACCAGCAGAATTGCAACAGCAGATACGCAGTATTTT.